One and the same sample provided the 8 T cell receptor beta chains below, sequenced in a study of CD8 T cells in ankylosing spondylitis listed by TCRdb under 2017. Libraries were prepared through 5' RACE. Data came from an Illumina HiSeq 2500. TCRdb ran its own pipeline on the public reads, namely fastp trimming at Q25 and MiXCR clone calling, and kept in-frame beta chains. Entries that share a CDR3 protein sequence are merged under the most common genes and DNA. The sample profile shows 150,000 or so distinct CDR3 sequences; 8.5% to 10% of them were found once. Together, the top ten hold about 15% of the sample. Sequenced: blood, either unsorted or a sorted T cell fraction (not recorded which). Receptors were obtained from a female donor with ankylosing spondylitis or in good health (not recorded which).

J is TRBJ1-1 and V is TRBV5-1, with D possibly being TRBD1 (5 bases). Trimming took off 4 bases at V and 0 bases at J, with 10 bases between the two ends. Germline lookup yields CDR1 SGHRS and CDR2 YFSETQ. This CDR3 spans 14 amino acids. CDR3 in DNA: TGCGCCAGCAGCCTGGACAACCTGAACACTGAAGCTTTCTTT. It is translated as CASSLDNLNTEAFF.

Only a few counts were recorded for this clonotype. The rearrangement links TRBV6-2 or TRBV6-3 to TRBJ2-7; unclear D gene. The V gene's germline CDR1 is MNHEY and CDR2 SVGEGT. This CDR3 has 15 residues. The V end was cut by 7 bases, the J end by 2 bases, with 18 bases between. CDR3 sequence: CASIFGGGYTYEQYF. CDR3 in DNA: TGTGCCAGCATCTTTGGTGGCGGATACACCTACGAGCAGTACTTC.

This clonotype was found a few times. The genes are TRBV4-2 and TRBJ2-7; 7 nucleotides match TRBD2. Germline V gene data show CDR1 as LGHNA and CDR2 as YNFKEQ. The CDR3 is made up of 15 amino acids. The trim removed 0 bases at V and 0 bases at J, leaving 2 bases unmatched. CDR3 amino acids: CASSQEGGSSYEQYF. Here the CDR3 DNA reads TGTGCCAGCAGCCAAGAGGGGGGGAGCTCCTACGAGCAGTACTTC.

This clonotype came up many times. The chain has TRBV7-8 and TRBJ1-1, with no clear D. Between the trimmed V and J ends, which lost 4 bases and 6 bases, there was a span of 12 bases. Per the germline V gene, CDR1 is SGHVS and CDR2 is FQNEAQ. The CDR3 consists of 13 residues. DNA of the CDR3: TGTGCCAGCAGCTCCGCCCCTAACGCTGAAGCTTTCTTT. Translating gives CASSSAPNAEAFF.

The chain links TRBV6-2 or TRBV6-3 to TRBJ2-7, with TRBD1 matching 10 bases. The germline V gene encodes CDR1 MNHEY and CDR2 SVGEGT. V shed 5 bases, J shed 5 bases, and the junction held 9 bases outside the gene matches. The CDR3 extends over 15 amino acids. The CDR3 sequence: CASSPRQGATNEQYF. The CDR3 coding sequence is TGTGCCAGCAGTCCCCGACAGGGGGCTACCAACGAGCAGTACTTC.

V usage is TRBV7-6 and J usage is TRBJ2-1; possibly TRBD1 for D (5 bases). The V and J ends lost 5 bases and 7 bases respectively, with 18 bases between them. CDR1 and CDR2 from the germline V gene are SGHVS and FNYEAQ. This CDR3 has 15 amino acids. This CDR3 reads CASSNPPGPVNEQFF. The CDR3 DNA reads TGTGCCAGCAGCAACCCCCCAGGGCCGGTTAATGAGCAGTTCTTC.

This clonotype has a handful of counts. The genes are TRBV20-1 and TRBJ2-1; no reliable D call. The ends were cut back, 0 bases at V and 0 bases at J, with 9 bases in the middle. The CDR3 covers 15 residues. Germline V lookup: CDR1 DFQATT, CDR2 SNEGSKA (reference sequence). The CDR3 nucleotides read TGCAGTGCTAGAGATCCCCTCAGCTCCTACAATGAGCAGTTCTTC. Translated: CSARDPLSSYNEQFF.

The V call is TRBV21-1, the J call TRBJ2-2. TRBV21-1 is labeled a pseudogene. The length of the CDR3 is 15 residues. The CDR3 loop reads CASSKENMSTGELFF. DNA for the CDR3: TGTGCCAGCAGCAAAGAGAACATGAGCACCGGGGAGCTGTTTTTT.